This paragraph reports one TCR beta chain. This CDR3 is 17 amino acids long. CDR1 is LNHDA, CDR2 SQIVND, per germline (reference sequence). V was clipped by 3 bases and J by 1 base; unmatched bases: 9. Recovery among Cohort 3 donors was established by two negative PCRs, clearance, or symptom resolution. The data were obtained in a study of blood T cell repertoires in COVID-19. At the level of the study: Some COVID-19 samples were acute and others convalescent; all came from the United States, Italy and Spain.

The assay was immunoSEQ multiplex PCR, and TCRdb's table has in-frame clones only and misses some. Counted here are hundreds of thousands of clones, about 90% occurring once; the ten biggest clones make up roughly 3%. Sequencing used PBMCs or T cells enriched from blood (not recorded which). This TCR was recovered from a woman aged 30 to 39 who had recovered from COVID-19. The genes are TRBV19 and TRBJ2-3; 8 bases fit TRBD2. CDR3 loop: CASSIGGSGSGTDTQYF. In DNA, the CDR3 is TGTGCCAGTAGTATCGGAGGCAGCGGGAGTGGCACAGATACGCAGTATTTT.